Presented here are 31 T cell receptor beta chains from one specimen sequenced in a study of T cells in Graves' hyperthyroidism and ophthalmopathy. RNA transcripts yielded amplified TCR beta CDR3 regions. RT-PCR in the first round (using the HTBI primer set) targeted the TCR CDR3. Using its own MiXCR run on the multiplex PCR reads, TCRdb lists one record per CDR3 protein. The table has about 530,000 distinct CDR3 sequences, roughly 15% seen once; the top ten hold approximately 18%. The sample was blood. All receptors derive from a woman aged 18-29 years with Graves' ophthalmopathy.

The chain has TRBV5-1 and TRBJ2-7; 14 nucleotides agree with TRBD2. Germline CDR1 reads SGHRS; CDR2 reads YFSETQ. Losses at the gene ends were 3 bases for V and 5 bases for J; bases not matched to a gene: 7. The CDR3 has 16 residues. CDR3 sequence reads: CASSYGTSGSLDEQYF. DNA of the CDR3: TGCGCCAGCAGCTACGGGACTAGCGGGAGTCTCGACGAGCAGTACTTC.

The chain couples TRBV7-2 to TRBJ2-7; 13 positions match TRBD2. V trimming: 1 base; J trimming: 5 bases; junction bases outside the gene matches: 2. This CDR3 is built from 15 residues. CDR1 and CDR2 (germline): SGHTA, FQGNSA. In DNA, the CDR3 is TGTGCCAGCAGCTTAGGAGGGACTAGCGGGAACGAGCAGTACTTC. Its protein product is CASSLGGTSGNEQYF.

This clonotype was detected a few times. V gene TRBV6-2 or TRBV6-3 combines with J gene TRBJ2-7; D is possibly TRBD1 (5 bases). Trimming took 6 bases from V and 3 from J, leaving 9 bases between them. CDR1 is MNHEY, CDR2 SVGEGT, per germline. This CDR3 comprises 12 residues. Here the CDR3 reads CASSKTVYEQYF. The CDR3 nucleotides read TGTGCCAGCAGCAAGACAGTCTACGAGCAGTACTTC.

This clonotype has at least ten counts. DNA for the CDR3: TGTGCCAGCACACCTAATGCGGAACGGAGGGAGTACTTC. This codes for CASTPNAERREYF. The chain recombines TRBV11-2 with TRBJ2-5; the D gene is possibly TRBD2 (6 bases). Trimming shortened V by 7 bases and J by 12 bases, and 21 bases separated the two germline ends. The CDR3 extends over 13 amino acids. CDR1 and CDR2 (germline): SGHAT, FQNNGV.

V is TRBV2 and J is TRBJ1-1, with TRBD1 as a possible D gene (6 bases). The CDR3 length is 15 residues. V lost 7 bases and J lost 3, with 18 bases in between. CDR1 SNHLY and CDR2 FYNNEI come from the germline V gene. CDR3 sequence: CASKESGGRYTEAFF. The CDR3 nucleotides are TGTGCCAGCAAGGAAAGCGGGGGGCGGTACACTGAAGCTTTCTTT.

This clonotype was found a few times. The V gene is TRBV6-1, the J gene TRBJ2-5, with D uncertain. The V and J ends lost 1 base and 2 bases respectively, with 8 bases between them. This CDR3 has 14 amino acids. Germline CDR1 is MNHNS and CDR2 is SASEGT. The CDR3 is CASSEGARQETQYF. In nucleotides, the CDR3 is TGTGCCAGCAGTGAAGGAGCGCGTCAAGAGACCCAGTACTTC.

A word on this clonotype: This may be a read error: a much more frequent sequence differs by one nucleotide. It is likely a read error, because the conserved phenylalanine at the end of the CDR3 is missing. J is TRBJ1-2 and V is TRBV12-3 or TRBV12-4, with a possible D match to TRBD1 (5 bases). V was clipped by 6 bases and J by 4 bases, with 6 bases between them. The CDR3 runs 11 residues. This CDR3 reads CASSGAYGYTL. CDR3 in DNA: TGTGCCAGCAGCGGGGCCTATGGCTACACCCTC.

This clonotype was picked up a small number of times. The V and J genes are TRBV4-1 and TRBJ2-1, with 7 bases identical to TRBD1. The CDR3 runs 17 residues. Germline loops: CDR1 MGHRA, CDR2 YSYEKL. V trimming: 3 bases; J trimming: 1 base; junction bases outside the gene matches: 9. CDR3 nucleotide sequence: TGCGCCAGCAGCCATCCGAGGGACAGACTATCCTACAATGAGCAGTTCTTC. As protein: CASSHPRDRLSYNEQFF.

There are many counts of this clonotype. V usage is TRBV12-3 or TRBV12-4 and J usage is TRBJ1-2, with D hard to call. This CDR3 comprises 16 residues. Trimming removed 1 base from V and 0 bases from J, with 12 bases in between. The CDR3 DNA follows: TGTGCCAGCAGTTTAGGGTCGCGCCTAGCTAACTATGGCTACACCTTC. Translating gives CASSLGSRLANYGYTF.

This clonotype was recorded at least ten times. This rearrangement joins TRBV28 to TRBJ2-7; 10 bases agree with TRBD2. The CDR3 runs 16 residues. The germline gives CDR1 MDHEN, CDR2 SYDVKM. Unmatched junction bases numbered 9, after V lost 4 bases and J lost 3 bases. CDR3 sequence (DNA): TGTGCCAGCAGTTCCCCTAGCGGGAGAAAGCACTACGAGCAGTACTTC. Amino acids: CASSSPSGRKHYEQYF.

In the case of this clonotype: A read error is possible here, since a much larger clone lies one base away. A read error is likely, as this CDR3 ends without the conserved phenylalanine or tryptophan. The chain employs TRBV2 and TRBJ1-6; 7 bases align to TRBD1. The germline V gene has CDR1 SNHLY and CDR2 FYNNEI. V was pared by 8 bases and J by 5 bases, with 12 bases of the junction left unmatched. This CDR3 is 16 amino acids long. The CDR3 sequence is CASLKDGTADNSPLHS. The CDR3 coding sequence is TGTGCCAGCCTCAAGGACGGGACAGCGGATAATTCACCCCTCCACTCT.

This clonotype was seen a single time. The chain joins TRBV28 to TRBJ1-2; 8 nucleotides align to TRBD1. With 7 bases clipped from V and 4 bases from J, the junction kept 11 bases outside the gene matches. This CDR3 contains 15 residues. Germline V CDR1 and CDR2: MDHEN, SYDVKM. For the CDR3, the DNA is TGTGCCAGCACCTTAGGTCGGCAGGGGGCCTATGGCTACACCTTC. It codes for CASTLGRQGAYGYTF.

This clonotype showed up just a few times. The CDR3 DNA is TGTGCCAGCAGCTCCGGACAGGGGGAACTCAACTATGGCTACACCTTC. It codes for CASSSGQGELNYGYTF. The rearrangement links TRBV7-9 to TRBJ1-2; 10 nucleotides align to TRBD1. This CDR3 is built from 16 residues. V lost 4 bases and J lost 2; bases outside the gene matches: 7. From germline, CDR1 is SEHNR and CDR2 FQNEAQ (reference sequence).

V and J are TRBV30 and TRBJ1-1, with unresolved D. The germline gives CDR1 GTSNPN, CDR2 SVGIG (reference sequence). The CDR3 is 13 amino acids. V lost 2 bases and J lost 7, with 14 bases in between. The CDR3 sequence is CAWSPDGFFEAFF. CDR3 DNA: TGTGCCTGGAGTCCTGACGGATTCTTTGAAGCTTTCTTT.

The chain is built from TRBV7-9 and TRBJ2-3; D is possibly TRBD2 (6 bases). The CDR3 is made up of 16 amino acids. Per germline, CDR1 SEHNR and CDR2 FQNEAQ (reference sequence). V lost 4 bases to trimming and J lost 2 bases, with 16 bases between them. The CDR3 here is CASSSSRLGPTDTQYF. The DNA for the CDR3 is TGTGCCAGCAGCTCGTCCAGACTAGGTCCCACAGATACGCAGTATTTT.

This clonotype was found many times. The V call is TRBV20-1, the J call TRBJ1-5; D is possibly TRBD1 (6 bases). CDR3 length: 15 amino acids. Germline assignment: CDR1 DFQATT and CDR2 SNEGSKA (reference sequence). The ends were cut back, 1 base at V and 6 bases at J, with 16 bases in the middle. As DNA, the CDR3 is TGCAGTGCTAGAGTTCGGACAGAGAGGGTTCAGCCCCAGCATTTT. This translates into CSARVRTERVQPQHF.

CDR3 nucleotides: TGTGCCAGCAGTACGAGCCCTACTAGCGGGGTAGGGAATGAGCAGTTCTTC. It specifies CASSTSPTSGVGNEQFF. The chain carries TRBV27 and TRBJ2-1, with 10 bases identical to TRBD2. This CDR3 has 17 amino acids. The V segment lost 5 bases and the J segment 7 bases; nucleotides outside the gene matches: 14. Germline V gene sequence: CDR1 MNHEY, CDR2 SMNVEV (reference sequence).

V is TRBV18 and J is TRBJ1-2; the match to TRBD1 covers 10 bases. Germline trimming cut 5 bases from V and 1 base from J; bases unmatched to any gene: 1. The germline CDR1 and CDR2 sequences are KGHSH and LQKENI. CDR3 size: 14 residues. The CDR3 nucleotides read TGTGCCAGCTCAGGACAGGGGGTTAACTATGGCTACACCTTC. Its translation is CASSGQGVNYGYTF.

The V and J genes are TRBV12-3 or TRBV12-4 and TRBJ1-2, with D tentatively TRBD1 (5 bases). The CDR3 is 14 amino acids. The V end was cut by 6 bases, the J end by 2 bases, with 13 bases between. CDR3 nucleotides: TGTGCCAGCAGAATCCGCGGGGCGAACTATGGCTACACCTTC. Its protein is CASRIRGANYGYTF.

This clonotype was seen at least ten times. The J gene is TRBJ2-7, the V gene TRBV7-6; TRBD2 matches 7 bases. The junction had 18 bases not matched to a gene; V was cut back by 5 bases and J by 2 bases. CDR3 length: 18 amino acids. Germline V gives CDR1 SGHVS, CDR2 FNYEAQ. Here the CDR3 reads CASSPLPSGAGSAYEQYF. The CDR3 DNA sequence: TGTGCCAGCAGCCCATTACCTAGCGGAGCGGGCTCGGCCTACGAGCAGTACTTC.

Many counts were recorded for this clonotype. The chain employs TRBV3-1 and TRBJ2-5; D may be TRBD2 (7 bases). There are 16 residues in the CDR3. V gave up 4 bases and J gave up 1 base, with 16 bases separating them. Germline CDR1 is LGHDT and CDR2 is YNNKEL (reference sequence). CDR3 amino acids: CASSPQGGGLQETQYF. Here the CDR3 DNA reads TGTGCCAGCAGCCCCCAGGGCGGGGGCCTCCAAGAGACCCAGTACTTC.

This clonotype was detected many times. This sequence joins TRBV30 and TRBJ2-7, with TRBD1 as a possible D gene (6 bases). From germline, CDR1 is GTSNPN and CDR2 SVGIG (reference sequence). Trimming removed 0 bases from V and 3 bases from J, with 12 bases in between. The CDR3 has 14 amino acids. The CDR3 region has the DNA TGTGCCTGGAGTGTACAGGGACATATCTACGAGCAGTACTTC. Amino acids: CAWSVQGHIYEQYF.

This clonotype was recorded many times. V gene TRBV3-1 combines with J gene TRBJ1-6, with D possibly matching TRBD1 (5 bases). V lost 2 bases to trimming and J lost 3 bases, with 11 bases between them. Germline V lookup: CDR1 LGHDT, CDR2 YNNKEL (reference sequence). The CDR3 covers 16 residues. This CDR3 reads CASSQLWGNYNSPLHF. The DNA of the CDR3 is TGTGCCAGCAGCCAACTGTGGGGCAACTATAATTCACCCCTCCACTTT.

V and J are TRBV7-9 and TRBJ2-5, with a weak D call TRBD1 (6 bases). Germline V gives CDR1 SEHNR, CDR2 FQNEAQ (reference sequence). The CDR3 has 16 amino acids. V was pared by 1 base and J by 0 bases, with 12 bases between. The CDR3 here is CASSLGPQGHQETQYF. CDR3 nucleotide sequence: TGTGCCAGCAGCTTAGGCCCACAGGGCCACCAAGAGACCCAGTACTTC.

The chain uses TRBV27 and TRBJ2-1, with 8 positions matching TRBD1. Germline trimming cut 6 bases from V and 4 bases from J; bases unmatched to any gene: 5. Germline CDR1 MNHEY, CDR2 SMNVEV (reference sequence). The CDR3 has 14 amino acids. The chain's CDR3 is CASSPWDRYNEQFF. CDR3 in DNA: TGTGCCAGCAGCCCCTGGGACAGGTACAATGAGCAGTTCTTC.

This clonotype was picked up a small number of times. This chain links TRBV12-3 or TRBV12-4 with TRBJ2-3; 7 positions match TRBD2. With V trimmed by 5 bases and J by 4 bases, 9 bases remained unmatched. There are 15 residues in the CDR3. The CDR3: CASSPTWGGSDTQYF. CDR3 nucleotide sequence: TGTGCCAGCAGTCCCACCTGGGGGGGGTCAGATACGCAGTATTTT.

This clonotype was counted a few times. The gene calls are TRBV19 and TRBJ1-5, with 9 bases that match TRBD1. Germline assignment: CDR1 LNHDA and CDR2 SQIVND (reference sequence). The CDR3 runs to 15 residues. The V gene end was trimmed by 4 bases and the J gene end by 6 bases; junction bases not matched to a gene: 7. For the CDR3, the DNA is TGTGCCAGTAGTACCCCCGGGACAGGGAGTCAGCCCCAGCATTTT. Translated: CASSTPGTGSQPQHF.

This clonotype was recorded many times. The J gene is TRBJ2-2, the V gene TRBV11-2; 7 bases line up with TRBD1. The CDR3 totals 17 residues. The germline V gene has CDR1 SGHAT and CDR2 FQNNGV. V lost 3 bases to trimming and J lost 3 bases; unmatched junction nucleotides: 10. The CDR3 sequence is CASSLGEGQGDTGELFF. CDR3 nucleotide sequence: TGTGCCAGCAGCTTGGGGGAAGGGCAGGGGGACACCGGGGAGCTGTTTTTT.

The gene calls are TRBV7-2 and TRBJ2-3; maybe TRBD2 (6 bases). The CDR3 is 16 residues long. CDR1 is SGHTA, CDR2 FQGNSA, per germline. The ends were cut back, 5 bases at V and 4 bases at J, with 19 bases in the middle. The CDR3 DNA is TGTGCCAGCAGCGCGCGGTTAATGGGGGGTTCAGATACGCAGTATTTT. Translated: CASSARLMGGSDTQYF. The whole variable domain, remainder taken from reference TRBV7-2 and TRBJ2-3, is GAGVSQSPSNKVTEKGKDVELRCDPISGHTALYWYRQSLGQGLEFLIYFQGNSAPDKSGLPSDRFSAERTGGSVSTLTIQRTQQEDSAVYLCASSARLMGGSDTQYFGPGTRLTVL.

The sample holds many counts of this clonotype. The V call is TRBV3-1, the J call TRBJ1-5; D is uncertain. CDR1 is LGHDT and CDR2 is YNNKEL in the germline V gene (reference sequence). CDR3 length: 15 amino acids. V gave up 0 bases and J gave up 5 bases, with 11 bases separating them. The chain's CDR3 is CASSQDRGVYQPQHF. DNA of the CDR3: TGTGCCAGCAGCCAAGATCGCGGGGTTTATCAGCCCCAGCATTTT.

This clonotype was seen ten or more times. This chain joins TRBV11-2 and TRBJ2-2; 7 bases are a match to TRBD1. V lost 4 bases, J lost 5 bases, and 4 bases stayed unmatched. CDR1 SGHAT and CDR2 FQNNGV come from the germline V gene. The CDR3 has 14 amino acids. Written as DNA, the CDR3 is TGTGCCAGCAGCTCGGGACAGCCTACCGGGGAGCTGTTTTTT. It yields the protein CASSSGQPTGELFF.